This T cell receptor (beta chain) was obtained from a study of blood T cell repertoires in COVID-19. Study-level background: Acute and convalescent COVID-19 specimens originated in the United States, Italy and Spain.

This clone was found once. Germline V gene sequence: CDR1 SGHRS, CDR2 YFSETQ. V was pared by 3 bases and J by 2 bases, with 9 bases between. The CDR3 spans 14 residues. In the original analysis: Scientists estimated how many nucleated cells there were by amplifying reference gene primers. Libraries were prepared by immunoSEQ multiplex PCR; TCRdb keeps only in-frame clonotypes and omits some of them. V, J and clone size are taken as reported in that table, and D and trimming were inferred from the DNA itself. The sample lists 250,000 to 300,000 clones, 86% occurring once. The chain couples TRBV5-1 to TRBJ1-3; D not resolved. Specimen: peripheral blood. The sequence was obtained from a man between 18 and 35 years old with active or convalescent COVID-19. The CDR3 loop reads CASSSAGAGNTIYF. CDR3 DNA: TGCGCCAGCAGCTCAGCCGGAGCTGGAAACACCATATATTTT. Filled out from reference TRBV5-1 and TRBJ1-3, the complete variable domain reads KAGVTQTPRYLIKTRGQQVTLSCSPISGHRSVSWYQQTPGQGLQFLFEYFSETQRNKGNFPGRFSGRQFSNSRSEMNVSTLELGDSALYLCASSSAGAGNTIYFGEGSWLTVV.